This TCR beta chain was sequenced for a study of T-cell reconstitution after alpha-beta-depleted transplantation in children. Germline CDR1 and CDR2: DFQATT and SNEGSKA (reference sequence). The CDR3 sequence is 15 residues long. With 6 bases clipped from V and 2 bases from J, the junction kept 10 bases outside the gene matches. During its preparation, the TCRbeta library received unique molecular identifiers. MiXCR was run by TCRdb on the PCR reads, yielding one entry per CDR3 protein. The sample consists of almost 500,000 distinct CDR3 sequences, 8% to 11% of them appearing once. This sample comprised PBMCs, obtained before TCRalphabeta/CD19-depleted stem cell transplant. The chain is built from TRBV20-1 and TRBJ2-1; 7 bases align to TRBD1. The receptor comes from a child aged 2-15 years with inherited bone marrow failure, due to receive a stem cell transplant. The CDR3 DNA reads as TGCAGTGCGAGACTAAGCACAGGGGCCTACAATGAGCAGTTCTTC. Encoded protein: CSARLSTGAYNEQFF.